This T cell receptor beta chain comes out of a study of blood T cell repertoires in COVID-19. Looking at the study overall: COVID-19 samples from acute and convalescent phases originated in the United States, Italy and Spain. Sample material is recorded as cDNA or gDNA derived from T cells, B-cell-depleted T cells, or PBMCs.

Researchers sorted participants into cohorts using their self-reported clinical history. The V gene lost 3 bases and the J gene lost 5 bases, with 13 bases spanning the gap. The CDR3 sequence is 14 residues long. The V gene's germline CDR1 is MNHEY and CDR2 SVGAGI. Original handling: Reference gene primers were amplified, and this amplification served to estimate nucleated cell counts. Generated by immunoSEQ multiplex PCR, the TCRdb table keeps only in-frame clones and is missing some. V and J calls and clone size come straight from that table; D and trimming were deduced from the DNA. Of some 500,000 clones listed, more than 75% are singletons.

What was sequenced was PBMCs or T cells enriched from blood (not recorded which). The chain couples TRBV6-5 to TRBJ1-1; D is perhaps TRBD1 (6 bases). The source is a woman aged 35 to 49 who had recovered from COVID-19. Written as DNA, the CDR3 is TGTGCCAGCAGTTATCAGGGGTTAGGAACTGAAGCTTTCTTT. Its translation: CASSYQGLGTEAFF.